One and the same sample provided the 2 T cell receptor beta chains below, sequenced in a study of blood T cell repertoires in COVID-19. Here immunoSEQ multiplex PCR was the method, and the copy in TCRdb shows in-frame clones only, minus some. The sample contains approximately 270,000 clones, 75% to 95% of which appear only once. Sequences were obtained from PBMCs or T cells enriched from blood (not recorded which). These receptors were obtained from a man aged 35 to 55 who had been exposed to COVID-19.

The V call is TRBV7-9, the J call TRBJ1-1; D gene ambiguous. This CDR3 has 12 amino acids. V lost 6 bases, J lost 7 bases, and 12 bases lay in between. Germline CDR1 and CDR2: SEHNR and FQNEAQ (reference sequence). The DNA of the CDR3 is TGTGCCAGCAGACGAGACGGGAATGAAGCTTTCTTT. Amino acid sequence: CASRRDGNEAFF.

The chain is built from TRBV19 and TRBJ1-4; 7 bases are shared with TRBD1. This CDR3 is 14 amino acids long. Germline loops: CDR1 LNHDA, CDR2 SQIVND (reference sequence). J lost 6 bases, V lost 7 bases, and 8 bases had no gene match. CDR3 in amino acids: CASTQGDVDEKLFF. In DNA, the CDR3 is TGTGCCAGTACGCAGGGGGACGTCGATGAAAAACTGTTTTTT.